The T cell receptor beta chain described here comes from a study of blood T cell repertoires in COVID-19 (dated by TCRdb to the early 2020s). For the study in its entirety: Samples from collaborators originated in the United States, Italy and Spain and spanned both the acute and convalescent phases of COVID-19. The prospective study material was composed of cDNA or gDNA derived from T cells, B-cell-depleted T cells, or PBMCs. Samples were obtained from the ongoing ImmuneRACE study (first 160 participants) and from some 1,300 subjects provided by 6 global collaborators. Deeply sampled blood TCRbeta repertoires from subjects exposed to, actively infected with, or recovered from COVID-19 were included in the dataset. Nearly every sample came with metadata listing a de-identified subject ID, COVID-19 status, age in years and sex. A freely available public database, intended as a resource for researchers studying the immune response to SARS-CoV-2, is where the repertoires were released. Where available, HLA class I and class II types were obtained from metadata supplied by the sample provider rather than from assay-based typing.

About this clone itself: Which antigen it targets is not known. No per-base quality is available; no much larger clone lies one base away.

Relative to germline, V is missing 1 base and J is missing 11 bases, with 6 bases of the junction outside any gene match. The cysteine opens and the phenylalanine closes a CDR3 of 13 amino acids. CDR3 DNA only is kept here, 39 bases in frame from base 1. CDR1 and CDR2 are read off the germline V gene as SGHDT and YYEEEE. The paper's findings and limits, for the study overall: Clinical and demographic metadata were provided uncurated, with the amount varying by source and participant.

TCRbeta CDR3 regions were amplified from genomic DNA by means of the immunoSEQ Assay, a bias-controlled multiplex PCR. The authors' analysis ran thus. Nucleated cell counts per sample were estimated from amplification of reference gene primers within the assay. Sequence reads were collapsed and filtered to measure the absolute abundance of every unique TCRbeta CDR3 rearrangement. For each sample, productive Simpson clonality was calculated as the square root of Simpson's diversity index over productive rearrangements. TCRdb stores this immuneACCESS table with in-frame sequences only. Part of the clones is absent; in the studies checked, under half of the shortfall reflects unresolved V genes, and no reason is known for the rest. The DNA was the basis for D and trimming; V, J and clone size are from that table. Counted in this sample were 110,000 to 150,000 clones; around four fifths of them appeared once. The ten top clones hold roughly 6.2% of the sample.

Participants in the prospective study were enrolled through a virtual design, were aged 18 to 89 years, and lived in 24 United States geographic areas. In the prospective study, cohorts were assigned on the basis of participant-reported clinical history obtained from a screening survey and a study questionnaire. ImmuneRACE Cohort 3 recovered participants were defined by two consecutive negative NP/OP PCR tests, healthcare professional clearance, or symptom resolution. Mobile phlebotomists in the prospective study collected whole blood, serum and a nasopharyngeal or oropharyngeal swab from every participant. Prospective study participants could optionally give additional blood draws and questionnaires over an approximately 2-month period. Before DNA extraction, blood samples from the prospective study were shipped at room temperature or frozen.

The sample comprised PBMCs or T cells enriched from blood (not recorded which). The V and J segments used are TRBV5-6 and TRBJ1-5, with TRBD1 matching 7 junction bases. The clonotype was recovered from a woman aged 40 to 49 who had recovered from COVID-19. Here is the DNA: TGTGCCAGCAGCTTGTGGCAGGGGGAGGCCCAGCATTTT. Its protein product is CASSLWQGEAQHF.